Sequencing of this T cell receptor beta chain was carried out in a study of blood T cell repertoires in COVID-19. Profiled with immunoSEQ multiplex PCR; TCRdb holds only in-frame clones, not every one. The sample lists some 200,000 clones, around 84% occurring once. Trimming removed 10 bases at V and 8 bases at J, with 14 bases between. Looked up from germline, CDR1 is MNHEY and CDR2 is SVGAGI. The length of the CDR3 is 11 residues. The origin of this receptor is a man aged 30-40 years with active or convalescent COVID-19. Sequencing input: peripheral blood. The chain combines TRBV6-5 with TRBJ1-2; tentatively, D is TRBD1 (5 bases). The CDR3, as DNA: TGTGCCACCGGGGGGGTTAGGGGCTACACCTTC. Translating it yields CATGGVRGYTF.